This T cell receptor (beta chain) was retrieved from a study of blood T cell repertoires in COVID-19. On the study more broadly: Acute and convalescent COVID-19 samples came from the United States, Italy and Spain. Sources were T cells, B-cell-depleted T cells, or PBMCs; the material itself was cDNA or gDNA.

Per the authors' pipeline: It was from reference gene primer amplification that nucleated cell counts were estimated. Profiling relied on immunoSEQ multiplex PCR, and the TCRdb table lists in-frame clones only, not all of them. That table gives V, J and clone size, and the DNA gave D and trimming. The sample shows under 200,000 clones, roughly 77% of them seen only once. V was pared by 1 base and J by 6 bases, with 6 bases of the junction left unmatched. This CDR3 contains 14 residues. CDR1 and CDR2 (germline): SGHTA, FQGNSA. This clonotype was sampled from an older man with active or convalescent COVID-19. Sequencing was done on a sample of peripheral blood. V usage is TRBV7-2 and J usage is TRBJ2-7, with TRBD1 matching over 7 bases. The CDR3 protein is CASSLGFYRGEQYF. The CDR3 coding sequence is TGTGCCAGCAGCTTAGGGTTTTACAGGGGCGAGCAGTACTTC. The whole variable domain, filled in from reference TRBV7-2 and TRBJ2-7, reads GAGVSQSPSNKVTEKGKDVELRCDPISGHTALYWYRQSLGQGLEFLIYFQGNSAPDKSGLPSDRFSAERTGGSVSTLTIQRTQQEDSAVYLCASSLGFYRGEQYFGPGTRLTVT.